The 16 T cell receptor beta chains below come from one sample, sequenced in a study of vaccination and CD4 T cells after COVID-19. These receptors have no identified antigens. Treatment meaning: roughly 11-day PBMC culture with coronavirus spike peptide pools or control peptides (ViraFEST assay). Sequencing of the DNA from cultured CD4+ T cells was carried out with the Oncomine TCR Beta short-read assay. TCRdb fed the PCR reads into MiXCR, producing one record per CDR3 protein. Of about 3,900 distinct CDR3 sequences in the sample, 15% to 20% were seen once. The material sequenced was CD4+ T cells from blood, cultured in vitro. The receptors originated from a human donor who had recovered from COVID-19.

This clonotype is medium-sized (0.01 to 0.1%). The chain links TRBV20-1 to TRBJ1-1; D not resolved. The CDR3 runs 13 residues. Per the germline V gene, CDR1 is DFQATT and CDR2 is SNEGSKA (reference sequence). Trimming removed 3 bases at V and 1 base at J, with 9 bases between. The CDR3 reads CSASTVTNTEAFF. CDR3 DNA: TGCAGTGCTAGTACCGTTACGAACACTGAAGCTTTCTTT.

The sample holds a few counts of this clonotype. J is TRBJ1-2 and V is TRBV2; D gene ambiguous. Germline CDR1 SNHLY, CDR2 FYNNEI. V lost 11 bases to trimming and J lost 0 bases, with 16 bases between them. There are 14 residues in the CDR3. The CDR3 is CADHQAKANYGYTF. CDR3 coding DNA: TGTGCCGACCACCAGGCCAAAGCTAACTATGGCTACACCTTC.

V gene TRBV19 combines with J gene TRBJ2-7; D is possibly TRBD2 (5 bases). The CDR3 runs 15 residues. The germline V and J ends were trimmed by 4 bases and 5 bases, with 18 bases remaining between them. Germline V lookup: CDR1 LNHDA, CDR2 SQIVND (reference sequence). In nucleotides, the CDR3 is TGTGCCAGTAGTAGGGTCGGGTTGGTCGGGGACGAGCAGTACTTC. This gives the protein CASSRVGLVGDEQYF.

By share, this clonotype ranks as large (0.1 to 1%). The chain couples TRBV10-1 to TRBJ2-1; 14 bases match TRBD2. Germline V gene data show CDR1 as WNHNN and CDR2 as SYGVQD (reference sequence). J lost 5 bases, V lost 4 bases, and 4 bases had no gene match. This CDR3 is 16 amino acids long. This CDR3 reads CASSAGLAGGDNEQFF. The CDR3 bases are TGCGCCAGCAGTGCTGGACTAGCGGGGGGCGACAATGAGCAGTTCTTC.

This clonotype qualifies as medium-sized. This chain uses TRBV7-2 with TRBJ1-2; weak D call: TRBD1 (6 bases). The germline gives CDR1 SGHTA, CDR2 FQGNSA. This CDR3 is 13 amino acids long. Trimming took 2 bases from V and 4 from J, leaving 8 bases between them. CDR3 DNA: TGTGCCAGCAGCTTAAAACAGGGCTATGGCTACACCTTC. Translating gives CASSLKQGYGYTF.

The V and J genes are TRBV5-4 and TRBJ2-3, with D possibly matching TRBD2 (6 bases). The CDR3 is 14 amino acids. With 2 bases removed from V and 2 bases from J, the gap between germline ends came to 9 bases. Germline CDR1 and CDR2: SGHNT and YYREEE (reference sequence). This chain's CDR3 is CASSFGRLTDTQYF. In DNA, the CDR3 is TGTGCCAGCAGCTTTGGGAGGCTCACAGATACGCAGTATTTT.

This clonotype was seen only a few times. V and J are TRBV6-1 and TRBJ2-5; perhaps D is TRBD1 or TRBD2 (6 bases each). The V gene's germline CDR1 is MNHNS and CDR2 SASEGT. V was trimmed by 6 bases and J by 0 bases, leaving 8 bases between them. The length of the CDR3 is 13 residues. The CDR3 reads CASRGGNQETQYF. DNA of the CDR3: TGTGCCAGCAGAGGGGGGAACCAAGAGACCCAGTACTTC.

To note about this clonotype: At one boundary the junction diverges from the germline segment, which might be a read error. The gene calls are TRBV4-1 and TRBJ1-2; TRBD1 matches 7 bases. CDR1 and CDR2 (germline): MGHRA, YSYEKL. This CDR3 has 15 amino acids. The CDR3 loop is CTSSQVNRGVYGYTF. The CDR3 DNA reads TGCACCAGCAGCCAAGTTAACAGGGGAGTCTATGGCTACACCTTC.

The chain uses TRBV5-1 and TRBJ2-7; 7 nucleotides align to TRBD2. Trimming cost V 4 bases and J 0 bases; bases outside gene matches: 10. Germline assignment: CDR1 SGHRS and CDR2 YFSETQ. This CDR3 contains 16 residues. DNA of the CDR3: TGCGCCAGCAGCACCCCCAATGGGGGGGTCTCCTACGAGCAGTACTTC. Residues: CASSTPNGGVSYEQYF.

This clonotype was seen a few times. The chain employs TRBV30 and TRBJ2-2, with 9 bases that match TRBD1. This CDR3 is built from 13 residues. V gave up 7 bases and J gave up 5 bases; unmatched junction bases: 5. Germline-derived CDR1 and CDR2 are GTSNPN and SVGIG (reference sequence). CDR3 nucleotides: TGTGCCTTTCACAGGGGGCCGACCGGGGAGCTGTTTTTT. It specifies CAFHRGPTGELFF.

The chain combines TRBV5-6 with TRBJ1-2; possible D gene TRBD1, 5 bases. V gave up 0 bases and J gave up 0 bases, with 9 bases separating them. Germline CDR1 SGHDT, CDR2 YYEEEE. The CDR3 has 15 residues. Here the CDR3 DNA reads TGTGCCAGCAGCTTGGGGGGCAGTTCTAACTATGGCTACACCTTC. This sequence encodes CASSLGGSSNYGYTF.

The chain couples TRBV7-8 to TRBJ2-7; D is perhaps TRBD1 (6 bases). The V gene lost 5 bases and the J gene lost 4 bases, with 18 bases spanning the gap. The CDR3 is made up of 15 amino acids. Germline V CDR1 and CDR2: SGHVS, FQNEAQ. The CDR3 coding sequence is TGTGCCAGCAGCCCAGCAAGGACAGAAATTTACGAGCAGTACTTC. Translation: CASSPARTEIYEQYF.

V is TRBV3-1 and J is TRBJ1-1, with unresolved D. The CDR3 is 12 amino acids. Germline loops: CDR1 LGHDT, CDR2 YNNKEL (reference sequence). Trimming cost V 4 bases and J 5 bases, with 8 bases left between them. CDR3 region: CASSRDWTEAFF. The CDR3 nucleotides are TGTGCCAGCAGCCGAGACTGGACTGAAGCTTTCTTT.

The V gene is TRBV9, the J gene TRBJ2-3, with D perhaps matching TRBD1 (5 bases). CDR1 is SGDLS and CDR2 is YYNGEE in the germline V gene. The CDR3 sequence is 15 residues long. The V end lost 0 bases, the J end lost 5 bases, and 13 bases lay between the germline ends. CDR3 loop: CASSVDTDRGDTQYF. The CDR3 coding sequence is TGTGCCAGCAGCGTAGACACAGACAGAGGAGATACGCAGTATTTT.

This clonotype appeared a few times. The J gene is TRBJ2-2, the V gene TRBV7-9, with D perhaps given as TRBD1 or TRBD2 (5 bases each). Between the trimmed V and J ends, which lost 8 bases and 5 bases, there was a span of 18 bases. Per germline, CDR1 SEHNR and CDR2 FQNEAQ (reference sequence). The CDR3 consists of 15 residues. This CDR3 reads CASVRDRPSTGELFF. DNA of the CDR3: TGTGCCAGCGTCCGGGACCGACCATCGACCGGGGAGCTGTTTTTT.

The J gene is TRBJ2-2, the V gene TRBV3-1, with D possibly TRBD2 on 7 matching bases. V dropped 3 bases and J dropped 6 bases, with 17 bases sitting between them. Germline V gene sequence: CDR1 LGHDT, CDR2 YNNKEL (reference sequence). The CDR3 sequence is 16 residues long. The CDR3 DNA reads TGTGCCAGCAGCCAGGCAGCGGGGCAGGGGTCCGGGGAGCTGTTTTTT. Amino acid sequence: CASSQAAGQGSGELFF.